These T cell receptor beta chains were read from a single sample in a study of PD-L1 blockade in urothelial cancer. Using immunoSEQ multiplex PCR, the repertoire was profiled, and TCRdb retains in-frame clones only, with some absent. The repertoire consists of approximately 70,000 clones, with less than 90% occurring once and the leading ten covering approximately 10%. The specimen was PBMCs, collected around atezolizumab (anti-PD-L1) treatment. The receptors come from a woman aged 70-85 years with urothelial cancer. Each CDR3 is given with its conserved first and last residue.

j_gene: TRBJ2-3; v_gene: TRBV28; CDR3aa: CAHNGGSLDTQYF
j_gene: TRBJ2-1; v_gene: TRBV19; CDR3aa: CASSLSAGGSYNEQFF
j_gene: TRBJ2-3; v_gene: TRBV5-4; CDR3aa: CASSRWEAGGGDTQYF
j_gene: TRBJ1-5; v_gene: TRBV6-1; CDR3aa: CASSEEVTGLTQHF
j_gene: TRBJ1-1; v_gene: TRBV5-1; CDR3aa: CASSFISEGLTEAFF
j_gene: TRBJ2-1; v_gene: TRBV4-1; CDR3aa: CASSQGGEGPYNEQFF
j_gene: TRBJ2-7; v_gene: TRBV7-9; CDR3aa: CASSAGHTNSYEQYF
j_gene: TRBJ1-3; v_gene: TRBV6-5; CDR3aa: CASSYSGGAGNTIYF
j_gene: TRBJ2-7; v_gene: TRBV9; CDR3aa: CASSGGTGDGEQYF
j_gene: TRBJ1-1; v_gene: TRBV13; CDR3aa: CASSLEPDSYTEAFF
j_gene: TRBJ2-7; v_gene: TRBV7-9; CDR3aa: CASSLGEGLAGYEQYF
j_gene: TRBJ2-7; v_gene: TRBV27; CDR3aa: CASRPGQGSYEQYF
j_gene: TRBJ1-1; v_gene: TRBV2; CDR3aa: CASSERGQGNTEAFF
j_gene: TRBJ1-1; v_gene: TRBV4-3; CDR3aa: CASSQDLPNRGKNTEAFF
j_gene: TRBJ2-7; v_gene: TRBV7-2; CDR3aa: CASSLASATLSGQYF
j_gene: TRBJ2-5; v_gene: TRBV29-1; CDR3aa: CSVDAKDSRQETQYF
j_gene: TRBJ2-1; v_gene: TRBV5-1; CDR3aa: CASTLGGEPYNEQFF
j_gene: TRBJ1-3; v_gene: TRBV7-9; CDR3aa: CASSVSGGGLSGNTIYF
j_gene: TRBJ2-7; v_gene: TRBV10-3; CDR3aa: CAISTGPGSYEQYF
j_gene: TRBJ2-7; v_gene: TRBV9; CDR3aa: CASSVHGGSGNSYEQYF
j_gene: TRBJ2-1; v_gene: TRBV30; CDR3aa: CALTSGSSYNEQFF
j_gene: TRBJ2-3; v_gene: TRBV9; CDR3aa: CASGREADTQYF
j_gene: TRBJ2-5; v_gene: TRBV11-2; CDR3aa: CASSSRGGQETQYF
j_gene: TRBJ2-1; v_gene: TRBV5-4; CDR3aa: CASSYGTGFSYNEQFF
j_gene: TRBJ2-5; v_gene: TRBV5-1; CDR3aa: CASSTGWETQYF
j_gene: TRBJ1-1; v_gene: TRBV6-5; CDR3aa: CASSYTKADRGKAFF
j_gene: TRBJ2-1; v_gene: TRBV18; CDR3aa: CASSPLVQGRGGRNEQFF
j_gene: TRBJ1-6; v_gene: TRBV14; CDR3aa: CASSQDQYAGRIFNSPLHF
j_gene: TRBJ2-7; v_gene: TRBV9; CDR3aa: CASSPRIEGDLYEQYF
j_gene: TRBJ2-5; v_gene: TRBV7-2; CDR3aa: CASNRGGAGGLETQYF
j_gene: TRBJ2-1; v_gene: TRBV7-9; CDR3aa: CASASGGSSYNEQFF
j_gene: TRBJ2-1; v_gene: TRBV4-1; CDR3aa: CASSQGTGIYNEQFF
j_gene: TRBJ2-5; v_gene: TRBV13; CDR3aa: CASSSRSGGAETQYF
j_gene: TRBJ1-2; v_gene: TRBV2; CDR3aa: CASSEFGGYGYTF
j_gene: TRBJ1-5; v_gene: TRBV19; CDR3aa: CASSIAAVQPQHF
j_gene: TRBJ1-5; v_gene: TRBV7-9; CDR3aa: CASSGEGNQPQHF
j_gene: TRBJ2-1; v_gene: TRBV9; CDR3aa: CASSVRGRGDHYNEQFF
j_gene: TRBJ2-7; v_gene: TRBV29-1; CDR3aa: CSVAGEGRGNYEQYF
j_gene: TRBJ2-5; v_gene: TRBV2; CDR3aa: CASTKGGGETQYF
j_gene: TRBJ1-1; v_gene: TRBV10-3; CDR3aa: CAITGVLGATEAFF